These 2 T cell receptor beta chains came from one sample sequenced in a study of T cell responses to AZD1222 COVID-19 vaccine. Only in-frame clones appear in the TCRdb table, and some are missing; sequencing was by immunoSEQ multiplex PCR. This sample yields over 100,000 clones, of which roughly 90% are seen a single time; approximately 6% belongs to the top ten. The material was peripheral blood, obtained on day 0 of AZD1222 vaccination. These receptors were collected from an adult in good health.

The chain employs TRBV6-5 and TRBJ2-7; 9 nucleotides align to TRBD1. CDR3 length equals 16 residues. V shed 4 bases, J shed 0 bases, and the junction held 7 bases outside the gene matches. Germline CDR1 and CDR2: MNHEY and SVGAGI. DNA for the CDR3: TGTGCCAGCAGTTCCGCCGGGACAGGGAGCTCCTACGAGCAGTACTTC. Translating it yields CASSSAGTGSSYEQYF.

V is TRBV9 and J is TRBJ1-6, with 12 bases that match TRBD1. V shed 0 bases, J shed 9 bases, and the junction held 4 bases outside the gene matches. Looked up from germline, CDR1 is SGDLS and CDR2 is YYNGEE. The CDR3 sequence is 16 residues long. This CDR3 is CASSVAGQGASSPLHF. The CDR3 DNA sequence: TGTGCCAGCAGCGTAGCGGGACAGGGGGCGAGTTCACCCCTCCACTTT.